Below are 30 T cell receptor beta chains sequenced from a single sample in a study of blood T cell repertoires in COVID-19. The table came from immunoSEQ multiplex PCR; TCRdb's copy has only in-frame clones and leaves some out. The top ten clones hold around 2% of a sample with approximately 110,000 clones, approximately 90% of them seen once. Sequences were obtained from peripheral blood. These receptors were taken from a man aged 50 or older with COVID-19, enrolled during active disease.

This clone was seen just once. J is TRBJ1-1 and V is TRBV11-2; 7 nucleotides line up with TRBD1. The CDR3 covers 16 residues. V shed 4 bases, J shed 10 bases, and the junction held 18 bases outside the gene matches. Germline assignment: CDR1 SGHAT and CDR2 FQNNGV. The CDR3 region has the DNA TGTGCCAGCAGCTCTAACTCAGGGGGAAGGATCTCTGGAGCTTTCTTT. Its translation: CASSSNSGGRISGAFF.

The chain uses TRBV2 and TRBJ2-3; TRBD1 matches at 9 bases. Germline CDR1 and CDR2: SNHLY and FYNNEI. The length of the CDR3 is 15 residues. V lost 3 bases and J lost 4; bases outside the gene matches: 5. The DNA for the CDR3 is TGTGCCAGCAGTGATCCGGACAGGGGCCCAGATACGCAGTATTTT. It specifies CASSDPDRGPDTQYF. Using reference TRBV2 and TRBJ2-3 for the parts outside the CDR3, the full variable domain is EPEVTQTPSHQVTQMGQEVILRCVPISNHLYFYWYRQILGQKVEFLVSFYNNEISEKSEIFDDQFSVERPDGSNFTLKIRSTKLEDSAMYFCASSDPDRGPDTQYFGPGTRLTVL.

The chain employs TRBV6-4 and TRBJ2-3; 12 nucleotides line up with TRBD2. This CDR3 is built from 16 residues. After removal of 6 bases from V and 0 bases from J, the junction contained 4 bases not matched to a gene. Germline CDR1 is MRHNA and CDR2 is SNTAGT. This chain's CDR3 is CASSPTSGSSTDTQYF. Here the CDR3 DNA reads TGTGCCAGCAGCCCGACTAGCGGGAGTAGCACAGATACGCAGTATTTT.

The V gene is TRBV5-1, the J gene TRBJ2-7; 10 nucleotides align to TRBD2. Trimming removed 4 bases from V and 2 bases from J; junction bases left unmatched: 6. Germline V lookup: CDR1 SGHRS, CDR2 YFSETQ. There are 15 residues in the CDR3. CDR3 bases: TGCGCCAGCAGCCAACGGACTAGCGGACCCTACGAGCAGTACTTC. Amino acid sequence: CASSQRTSGPYEQYF. The entire variable domain, with the rest obtained from reference TRBV5-1 and TRBJ2-7, is as follows: KAGVTQTPRYLIKTRGQQVTLSCSPISGHRSVSWYQQTPGQGLQFLFEYFSETQRNKGNFPGRFSGRQFSNSRSEMNVSTLELGDSALYLCASSQRTSGPYEQYFGPGTRLTVT.

The gene calls are TRBV21-1 and TRBJ2-7; the tabulated D call, TRBD2, remains unverified against the DNA. TRBV21-1 is termed a pseudogene. The CDR3 loop spans 15 amino acids. CDR3 protein: CASSKVSQRFYEQYV. The DNA of the CDR3 is TGTGCCAGCAGCAAAGTCTCCCAGAGGTTCTACGAGCAGTACGTC.

V usage is TRBV30 and J usage is TRBJ2-2; no clear D gene. CDR1 GTSNPN and CDR2 SVGIG come from the germline V gene (reference sequence). Between the trimmed V and J ends, which lost 2 bases and 5 bases, there was a span of 6 bases. The CDR3 has 12 residues. The CDR3 nucleotides are TGTGCCTGGAGTCCGAGTACCGGGGAGCTGTTTTTT. It specifies CAWSPSTGELFF.

This clone appeared once. The chain has TRBV6-6 and TRBJ2-7, with 10 nucleotides matching TRBD1. The CDR3 loop spans 14 amino acids. The trim removed 2 bases at V and 2 bases at J, leaving 0 bases unmatched. From germline, CDR1 is MNHNY and CDR2 SVGAGI (reference sequence). In DNA form, the CDR3 reads TGTGCCAGCAGTTACGGGACAGGGGCCTACGAGCAGTACTTC. It specifies CASSYGTGAYEQYF.

The chain couples TRBV15 to TRBJ1-4; a weak D match, TRBD1 (6 bases). The germline V gene encodes CDR1 LNHNV and CDR2 YYDKDF (reference sequence). The CDR3 runs 15 residues. V lost 3 bases and J 5 bases, leaving 13 bases between the germline ends. The CDR3 coding sequence is TGTGCCACCAGCAGTCCCGACAGGAGCAATGAAAAACTGTTTTTT. Translating gives CATSSPDRSNEKLFF.

This chain joins TRBV19 and TRBJ1-5; no clear D. Trimming removed 3 bases from V and 2 bases from J, with 8 bases in between. Looked up from germline, CDR1 is LNHDA and CDR2 is SQIVND (reference sequence). The CDR3 is 14 residues long. The CDR3 sequence: CASSMAGGNQPQHF. The CDR3 nucleotides are TGTGCCAGTAGTATGGCCGGGGGCAATCAGCCCCAGCATTTT. Full variable domain (remainder filled in from reference TRBV19 and TRBJ1-5): DGGITQSPKYLFRKEGQNVTLSCEQNLNHDAMYWYRQDPGQGLRLIYYSQIVNDFQKGDIAEGYSVSREKKESFPLTVTSAQKNPTAFYLCASSMAGGNQPQHFGDGTRLSIL.

This clone has only a few counts. The chain recombines TRBV9 with TRBJ2-2; maybe TRBD2 (5 bases). V was trimmed by 6 bases and J by 7 bases, leaving 16 bases between them. The CDR3 has 14 amino acids. From germline, CDR1 is SGDLS and CDR2 YYNGEE. The CDR3 loop is CASTPGERFGELFF. The CDR3 coding sequence is TGTGCCAGCACCCCTGGGGAGCGCTTCGGGGAGCTGTTTTTT.

V is TRBV11-3 and J is TRBJ2-1; 11 nucleotides line up with TRBD1. The CDR3 is made up of 13 amino acids. From germline, CDR1 is SGHNT and CDR2 YENEEA. Unmatched junction bases numbered 2, after V lost 5 bases and J lost 8 bases. The CDR3 DNA sequence: TGTGCCAGCAGCAAGGGACAGGGGGATGAGCAGTTCTTC. This translates into CASSKGQGDEQFF.

DNA for the CDR3: TGTGCCAGCAGCTTAGCGCTCGGGGATTTTTATGGCTACACCTTC. Translated: CASSLALGDFYGYTF. The rearrangement links TRBV7-9 to TRBJ1-2; no reliable D call. The V end lost 0 bases, the J end lost 5 bases, and 13 bases lay between the germline ends. The CDR3 is made up of 15 amino acids. Germline V CDR1 and CDR2: SEHNR, FQNEAQ (reference sequence).

This clone was seen a single time. This sequence joins TRBV6-1 and TRBJ2-7, with unresolved D. Germline V gene lookup returns CDR1 MNHNS and CDR2 SASEGT. The CDR3 totals 13 residues. V was cut by 1 base and J by 2 bases, with 6 bases left in between. In DNA, the CDR3 is TGTGCCAGCAGTGAAGGGTTAGCCTACGAGCAGTACTTC. Translation gives CASSEGLAYEQYF.

The chain employs TRBV4-1 and TRBJ2-1; 8 bases map to TRBD1. Trimming at V came to 3 bases and at J to 7 bases, leaving 11 bases not matched to a gene. The germline V gene encodes CDR1 MGHRA and CDR2 YSYEKL. The CDR3 consists of 16 residues. CDR3 sequence reads: CASSQPGQGSRNEQFF. CDR3 nucleotide sequence: TGCGCCAGCAGCCAGCCCGGACAGGGTAGTCGTAATGAGCAGTTCTTC.

The chain uses TRBV28 and TRBJ1-4; perhaps TRBD1 as D (5 bases). The V gene lost 5 bases and the J gene lost 7 bases, with 20 bases spanning the gap. The CDR3 spans 16 residues. CDR1 and CDR2 from the germline V gene are MDHEN and SYDVKM. The CDR3 region is CASSPPAGLWGEKLFF. The CDR3 DNA is TGTGCCAGCAGTCCTCCTGCAGGGCTTTGGGGTGAAAAACTGTTTTTT.

The CDR3 loop reads CAVTTGGRGNTEAFF. CDR3 sequence (DNA): TGTGCCGTCACGACAGGGGGCAGGGGGAACACTGAAGCTTTCTTT. The chain is built from TRBV10-3 and TRBJ1-1; 10 bases line up with TRBD1. J was trimmed by 1 base and V by 11 bases; bases with no gene match: 10. There are 15 residues in the CDR3. The germline V gene has CDR1 ENHRY and CDR2 SYGVKD.

This chain links TRBV19 with TRBJ2-2, with a possible D match to TRBD1 (6 bases). The germline V gene has CDR1 LNHDA and CDR2 SQIVND (reference sequence). The CDR3 is 15 residues long. V lost 6 bases and J lost 3, with 14 bases in between. CDR3 sequence: CASSPIKGDTGELFF. CDR3 coding DNA: TGTGCCAGTAGCCCGATTAAGGGGGACACCGGGGAGCTGTTTTTT. The entire variable domain, with the rest obtained from reference TRBV19 and TRBJ2-2, is as follows: DGGITQSPKYLFRKEGQNVTLSCEQNLNHDAMYWYRQDPGQGLRLIYYSQIVNDFQKGDIAEGYSVSREKKESFPLTVTSAQKNPTAFYLCASSPIKGDTGELFFGEGSRLTVL.

This chain links TRBV30 with TRBJ2-1; 9 bases line up with TRBD2. Germline V gene data show CDR1 as GTSNPN and CDR2 as SVGIG (reference sequence). This CDR3 is 11 amino acids long. V gave up 2 bases and J gave up 15 bases; unmatched junction bases: 5. In DNA form, the CDR3 reads TGTGCCTGGAGTTTAGCGGGAGTCCCGTTCTTC. It translates to CAWSLAGVPFF. Full variable domain (missing parts from reference TRBV30 and TRBJ2-1): SQTIHQWPATLVQPVGSPLSLECTVEGTSNPNLYWYRQAAGRGLQLLFYSVGIGQISSEVPQNLSASRPQDRQFILSSKKLLLSDSGFYLCAWSLAGVPFFGPGTRLTVL.

The CDR3 is CASSPGGDGSNQPQHF. DNA for the CDR3: TGTGCCAGCAGCCCTGGAGGGGACGGTAGCAATCAGCCCCAGCATTTT. V is TRBV7-2 and J is TRBJ1-5, with D possibly being TRBD1 (5 bases). In germline, CDR1 is SGHTA, CDR2 FQGNSA. V dropped 5 bases and J dropped 0 bases, with 14 bases sitting between them. This CDR3 is 16 amino acids long.

The chain is built from TRBV6-2 or TRBV6-3 and TRBJ1-2, with D possibly matching TRBD1 (5 bases). Germline V gene sequence: CDR1 MNHEY, CDR2 SVGEGT. The ends were cut back, 0 bases at V and 3 bases at J, with 14 bases in the middle. The CDR3 runs to 16 residues. CDR3 DNA: TGTGCCAGCAGTTACTCTAGACAGCTCGGAGACTATGGCTACACCTTC. Translation: CASSYSRQLGDYGYTF.

This rearrangement joins TRBV7-8 to TRBJ2-7; the match to TRBD1 covers 8 bases. Germline CDR1 and CDR2: SGHVS and FQNEAQ. With V trimmed by 6 bases and J by 3 bases, 10 bases remained unmatched. The CDR3 covers 15 residues. The CDR3 bases are TGTGCCAGCAGTCAAGAGTTCGGGACAGGCTACGAGCAGTACTTC. Translated: CASSQEFGTGYEQYF.

The chain has TRBV27 and TRBJ2-1, with 8 positions matching TRBD2. Unmatched junction bases numbered 4, after V lost 3 bases and J lost 9 bases. The CDR3 is 13 amino acids. CDR1 is MNHEY and CDR2 is SMNVEV in the germline V gene (reference sequence). CDR3 in amino acids: CASSLGTRREQFF. The CDR3 DNA reads TGTGCCAGCAGTTTGGGGACTAGACGTGAGCAGTTCTTC.

The chain links TRBV7-2 to TRBJ2-1, with 7 bases aligning to TRBD2. The germline CDR1 and CDR2 sequences are SGHTA and FQGNSA. The CDR3 covers 18 residues. V dropped 1 base and J dropped 3; count of bases not matched to a gene: 12. The CDR3 region is CASSLGGWEGLFYNEQFF. The CDR3 coding sequence is TGTGCCAGCAGCTTAGGAGGGTGGGAGGGGCTCTTCTACAATGAGCAGTTCTTC.

The chain employs TRBV28 and TRBJ1-5; TRBD1 aligns across 7 bases. In germline, CDR1 is MDHEN, CDR2 SYDVKM. The CDR3 is 17 residues long. Trimming cost V 2 bases and J 2 bases; bases outside gene matches: 9. In DNA, the CDR3 is TGTGCCAGCAGTTTAATTTCGGGGCAGGGGGGCAATCAGCCCCAGCATTTT. Residues: CASSLISGQGGNQPQHF.

This sequence joins TRBV10-3 and TRBJ2-3, with TRBD2 identical over 7 bases. Germline CDR1 and CDR2: ENHRY and SYGVKD. The V gene end was trimmed by 2 bases and the J gene end by 5 bases; junction bases not matched to a gene: 7. CDR3 length: 15 residues. The CDR3 nucleotides are TGTGCCATCAGTGAGAGGGGCGGGAGTCAAGATACGCAGTATTTT. Translation: CAISERGGSQDTQYF.

In this sample, this clone turned up a few times. V is TRBV4-2 and J is TRBJ2-1; 13 positions agree with TRBD2. This CDR3 is 17 amino acids long. The germline CDR1 and CDR2 sequences are LGHNA and YNFKEQ. The V gene end was trimmed by 0 bases and the J gene end by 6 bases; junction bases not matched to a gene: 5. CDR3 bases: TGTGCCAGCAGCCAAGATCTTCGGACTAGCGGGAGCAATGAGCAGTTCTTC. Protein: CASSQDLRTSGSNEQFF.

CDR3 in amino acids: CASNHRGDTEAFF. CDR3 bases: TGTGCCAGTAATCACAGGGGGGATACTGAAGCTTTCTTT. J is TRBJ1-1 and V is TRBV19, with TRBD1 matching 8 bases. Germline CDR1 reads LNHDA; CDR2 reads SQIVND (reference sequence). The CDR3 has 13 amino acids. V shed 7 bases and J 5 bases; nucleotides not matched to a gene: 6.

The gene calls are TRBV7-3 and TRBJ1-1, with 7 bases fitting TRBD1. CDR1 and CDR2 from the germline V gene are SGHTA and FQGTGA. The CDR3 sequence is 14 residues long. J was trimmed by 3 bases and V by 5 bases; bases with no gene match: 6. CDR3 bases: TGTGCCAGCAGCCTCAGGGACAGCCACACTGAAGCTTTCTTT. Its protein is CASSLRDSHTEAFF.

This clone was found once. V is TRBV5-8 and J is TRBJ2-5; a possible D gene is TRBD1 (6 bases). This CDR3 is built from 14 residues. V was pared by 0 bases and J by 1 base, with 7 bases between. Germline CDR1 reads SGHTS; CDR2 reads YDEGEE. The CDR3 spells CASSLGQVQETQYF. CDR3 nucleotides: TGTGCCAGCAGCTTGGGACAGGTCCAAGAGACCCAGTACTTC.

This clone is a singleton in its sample. The chain is built from TRBV14 and TRBJ2-5, with 16 nucleotides matching TRBD2. Unmatched junction bases numbered 10, after V lost 5 bases and J lost 4 bases. Germline CDR1 is SGHDN and CDR2 is FVKESK. This CDR3 contains 18 residues. The CDR3 bases are TGTGCCAGCAGCAGTCCGGGACTAGCGGGAGGGCCAGGAGAGACCCAGTACTTC. Protein: CASSSPGLAGGPGETQYF.